This T cell receptor beta chain was captured in a study of blood T cells in healthy people across ages. Study details: Capture via template switching afforded approximately one barcoded beta molecule per two T cells. Study results and caveats: Long-lived donors carried more naive CD4+ cells and greater diversity than aged donors. The authors considered diversity estimates from one million T cells to be underestimates.

Individuals who donated were healthy Caucasians from Russia aged about 6 to 90. Germline V gene lookup returns CDR1 SQVTM and CDR2 ANQGSEA. The CDR3 covers 13 residues. A second PCR of about 7 to 12 cycles used a sample-barcoded 5' primer and a J-beta primer mix. A single record per CDR3 protein comes from TCRdb applying MiXCR to the 5' RACE reads. This table holds approximately 790,000 distinct CDR3 sequences, 62% found once. Note on this clonotype: Antigen: not known.

Source material: blood. The genes are TRBV29-1 and TRBJ2-5, with 9 bases that match TRBD1. The DNA end is a closer match to TRBJ2-7, so the J assignment may be wrong. The source is a man aged 30-40 years in good health. CDR3: CSVEAGQGNEQYF. Written as DNA, the CDR3 is TGCAGCGTTGAAGCCGGACAGGGGAACGAGCAGTACTTC.